This T cell receptor beta chain emerged from a study of blood T cells in healthy people across ages. The use of a sample-barcoded 5' primer and a J-beta primer mix characterized a second PCR of roughly 7 to 11 cycles. In TCRdb, the 5' RACE reads were re-called with MiXCR into one record per CDR3 protein. The table has approximately 490,000 distinct CDR3 sequences, approximately 25% seen once. Sample donors were healthy Caucasian individuals that came from Russia, aged roughly 6 to 100. CDR1 and CDR2 from the germline V gene are ENHRY and SYGVKD. Trimming pared 4 bases from V and 6 bases from J, leaving 13 bases between. This CDR3 is 14 amino acids long. Another study also made use of these data, one on T cells of mothers and their children. In that study: A few healthy Caucasian mothers, along with their six children, served as the donors. All extracted RNA went into cDNA synthesis, about 1.4 ug per 15 ul.

This chain connects TRBV10-3 to TRBJ2-1; D may correspond to TRBD1 or TRBD2 (5 bases each). Sequencing was carried out using blood. This clonotype was obtained from a boy between 5 and 17 years old in good health. In DNA, the CDR3 is TGTGCCATCAGTGTTTCGGGACCTGGCAATGAGCAGTTCTTC. Protein sequence: CAISVSGPGNEQFF.